This T cell receptor (beta chain) was recovered during a study of blood T cells in healthy people across ages. CDR3 size: 17 residues. Per germline, CDR1 SEHNR and CDR2 FQNEAQ (reference sequence). V was shortened by 5 bases and J by 0 bases, with 16 bases between the two germline ends. Sample-barcoded 5' priming and a J-beta primer mix drove a second PCR of roughly 6 to 12 cycles. TCRdb recomputed calls from the 5' RACE reads with MiXCR, one row per CDR3 protein. This table holds 1.5 million to 2 million distinct CDR3 sequences, around 40% found once. Sequenced: blood. This receptor was identified in a human donor in good health. The gene calls are TRBV7-9 and TRBJ1-4, with a tentative D call TRBD1 (5 bases). Here the CDR3 DNA reads TGTGCCAGCAGCCCCCAGACAGCTTCACCAACTAATGAAAAACTGTTTTTT. This sequence encodes CASSPQTASPTNEKLFF.